This is a list of T cell receptor beta chains from one sample in a study of blood T cells in healthy people across ages. TCRdb itself ran the 5' RACE reads through MiXCR, one entry per CDR3 protein. The sample has around 1,600,000 distinct CDR3 sequences; approximately 39% are singletons. Sequences were obtained from blood. The receptors stem from a woman aged 18 to 35 in good health. CDR3s include the opening cysteine and the closing phenylalanine or tryptophan. D genes are given only for firm matches. Expanded clones get a size class; other rows say once, few or many, or leave the size out.

v_call: TRBV7-9; clone_size: NA; j_call: TRBJ2-4; d_call: NA; cdr3_aa: CASSLAQEAKNIQYF; cdr3_nt: TGTGCCAGCAGCTTAGCACAGGAAGCCAAAAACATTCAGTACTTC
v_call: TRBV4-3; clone_size: NA; j_call: TRBJ2-7; d_call: NA; cdr3_aa: CASSQDSGNEQYF; cdr3_nt: TGCGCCAGCAGCCAAGACAGTGGCAATGAGCAGTACTTC
v_call: TRBV6-6; clone_size: NA; j_call: TRBJ1-1; d_call: NA; cdr3_aa: CASSLPELNTEAFF; cdr3_nt: TGTGCCAGCAGTTTGCCGGAACTGAACACTGAAGCTTTCTTT
v_call: TRBV19; clone_size: NA; j_call: TRBJ2-1; d_call: NA; cdr3_aa: CASSQTNGYNEQFF; cdr3_nt: TGTGCCAGTAGTCAGACCAACGGATACAATGAGCAGTTCTTC
v_call: TRBV4-3; clone_size: few; j_call: TRBJ2-2; d_call: NA; cdr3_aa: CASSPRGGGTGELFF; cdr3_nt: TGCGCCAGCAGTCCCCGGGGAGGGGGCACCGGGGAGCTGTTTTTT
v_call: TRBV12-3/TRBV12-4; clone_size: NA; j_call: TRBJ1-2; d_call: TRBD1; cdr3_aa: CASRPGTGLGYTF; cdr3_nt: TGTGCCAGCAGACCAGGGACAGGGCTAGGCTACACCTTC
v_call: TRBV4-3; clone_size: NA; j_call: TRBJ2-3; d_call: NA; cdr3_aa: CASSPSLVAVNTDTQYF; cdr3_nt: TGCGCCAGCAGCCCAAGTTTGGTAGCGGTAAACACAGATACGCAGTATTTT
v_call: TRBV24-1; clone_size: NA; j_call: TRBJ2-5; d_call: NA; cdr3_aa: CATSGGLGRETQYF; cdr3_nt: TGTGCCACCAGTGGGGGGCTGGGACGGGAGACCCAGTACTTC
v_call: TRBV25-1; clone_size: NA; j_call: TRBJ1-2; d_call: NA; cdr3_aa: CASSDSGTAIRTRHTF; cdr3_nt: TGTGCCAGCAGTGATTCCGGGACGGCCATACGAACGCGCCACACCTTC
v_call: TRBV6-5; clone_size: NA; j_call: TRBJ1-5; d_call: NA; cdr3_aa: CASSYSGLTGRPQHF; cdr3_nt: TGTGCCAGCAGTTACTCGGGGCTTACGGGTCGGCCCCAGCATTTT
v_call: TRBV20-1; clone_size: few; j_call: TRBJ2-3; d_call: NA; cdr3_aa: CSARAPVGTDTQYF; cdr3_nt: TGCAGTGCTAGAGCTCCAGTGGGAACAGATACGCAGTATTTT
v_call: TRBV20-1; clone_size: NA; j_call: TRBJ2-3; d_call: TRBD2; cdr3_aa: CSASDSGSPTDTQYF; cdr3_nt: TGCAGTGCTAGCGATAGCGGGAGCCCCACAGATACGCAGTATTTT
v_call: TRBV11-2; clone_size: NA; j_call: TRBJ2-3; d_call: TRBD2; cdr3_aa: CASSVEVGLAGTDTQYF; cdr3_nt: TGTGCCAGCAGCGTAGAAGTCGGCTTAGCGGGGACAGATACGCAGTATTTT
v_call: TRBV12-5; clone_size: NA; j_call: TRBJ1-2; d_call: TRBD1; cdr3_aa: CASGLPDRLYGNTF; cdr3_nt: TGTGCTAGTGGTTTGCCGGACAGGTTGTATGGCAACACCTTC
v_call: TRBV28; clone_size: NA; j_call: TRBJ2-2; d_call: TRBD2; cdr3_aa: CASSFEMVLAGGTGELFF; cdr3_nt: TGTGCCAGCAGTTTTGAGATGGTGCTGGCGGGAGGGACCGGGGAGCTGTTTTTT
v_call: TRBV5-1; clone_size: many; j_call: TRBJ2-3; d_call: TRBD2; cdr3_aa: CASSLGLAGLTDTQYF; cdr3_nt: TGTGCCAGCAGTCTCGGACTAGCGGGGCTCACAGATACGCAGTATTTT
v_call: TRBV4-3; clone_size: NA; j_call: TRBJ2-2; d_call: TRBD2; cdr3_aa: CASSQELAGGGGELFF; cdr3_nt: TGCGCCAGCAGCCAGGAACTAGCGGGAGGGGGCGGGGAGCTGTTTTTT
v_call: TRBV10-3; clone_size: NA; j_call: TRBJ1-1; d_call: NA; cdr3_aa: CAISGGGRAFF; cdr3_nt: TGTGCCATCAGTGGGGGAGGTAGAGCTTTCTTT
v_call: TRBV10-3; clone_size: NA; j_call: TRBJ1-3; d_call: NA; cdr3_aa: CAISLGRDSGNTIYF; cdr3_nt: TGTGCCATCAGCCTCGGGAGGGACTCTGGAAACACCATATATTTT
v_call: TRBV6-4; clone_size: many; j_call: TRBJ2-1; d_call: TRBD2; cdr3_aa: CASSDSAGAPNEQFF; cdr3_nt: TGTGCCAGCAGTGACTCTGCGGGAGCCCCTAATGAGCAGTTCTTC
v_call: TRBV20-1; clone_size: NA; j_call: TRBJ2-5; d_call: NA; cdr3_aa: CSATPLTQYF; cdr3_nt: TGCAGTGCTACCCCTCTCACCCAGTACTTC
v_call: TRBV12-3/TRBV12-4; clone_size: NA; j_call: TRBJ2-5; d_call: TRBD2; cdr3_aa: CASTLDSSGGTSLEQYF; cdr3_nt: TGTGCCAGCACCCTGGACTCTAGCGGGGGGACCTCCCTTGAGCAGTACTTC
v_call: TRBV6-5; clone_size: NA; j_call: TRBJ2-1; d_call: NA; cdr3_aa: CASGRGHEQFF; cdr3_nt: TGTGCCAGCGGAAGGGGCCATGAGCAGTTCTTC
v_call: TRBV20-1; clone_size: few; j_call: TRBJ2-1; d_call: NA; cdr3_aa: CIIPGRYNEQFF; cdr3_nt: TGCATTATACCGGGACGATACAATGAGCAGTTCTTC
v_call: TRBV12-3/TRBV12-4; clone_size: many; j_call: TRBJ1-5; d_call: TRBD1; cdr3_aa: CASSLRGQGLQRSNQPQHF; cdr3_nt: TGTGCCAGCAGTTTAAGGGGACAGGGTCTACAACGAAGCAATCAGCCCCAGCATTTT
v_call: TRBV10-3; clone_size: NA; j_call: TRBJ1-5; d_call: NA; cdr3_aa: CAIRESGQPQHF; cdr3_nt: TGTGCCATCAGGGAGTCAGGACAGCCCCAGCATTTT
v_call: TRBV4-2; clone_size: NA; j_call: TRBJ2-1; d_call: TRBD2; cdr3_aa: CASSHGLAGGPGNEQFF; cdr3_nt: TGTGCCAGCAGCCACGGCCTAGCGGGAGGGCCGGGCAATGAGCAGTTCTTC